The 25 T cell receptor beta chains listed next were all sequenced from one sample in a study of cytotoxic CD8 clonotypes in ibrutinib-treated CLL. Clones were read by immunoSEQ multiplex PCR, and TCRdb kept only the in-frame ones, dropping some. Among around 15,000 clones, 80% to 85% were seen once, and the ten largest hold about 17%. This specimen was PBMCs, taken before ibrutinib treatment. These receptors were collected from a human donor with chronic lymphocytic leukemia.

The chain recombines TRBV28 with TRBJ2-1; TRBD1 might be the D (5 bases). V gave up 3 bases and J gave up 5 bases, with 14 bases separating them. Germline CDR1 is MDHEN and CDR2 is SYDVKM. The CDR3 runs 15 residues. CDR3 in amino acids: CASSLGQAVHNEQFF. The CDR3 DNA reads TGTGCCAGCAGTTTGGGGCAGGCGGTCCACAATGAGCAGTTCTTC.

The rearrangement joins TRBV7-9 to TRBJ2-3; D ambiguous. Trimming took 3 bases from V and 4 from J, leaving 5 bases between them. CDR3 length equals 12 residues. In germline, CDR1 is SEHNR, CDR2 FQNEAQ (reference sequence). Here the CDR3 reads CASSFVSDTQYF. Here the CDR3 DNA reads TGTGCCAGCAGCTTCGTTTCAGATACGCAGTATTTT.

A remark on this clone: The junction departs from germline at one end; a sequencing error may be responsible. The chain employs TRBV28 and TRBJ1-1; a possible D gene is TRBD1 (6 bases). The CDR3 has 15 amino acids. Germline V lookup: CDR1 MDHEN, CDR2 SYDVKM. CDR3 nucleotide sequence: TGTGCCAGCCCAAAAACGGGGGCGGGGAACTCTGAAGCTTTCTTT. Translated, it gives CASPKTGAGNSEAFF.

In DNA form, the CDR3 reads TGTGCCAGCAGGCGGGACAGGGCGGTGAATGAGCAGTTCTTC. Its translation: CASRRDRAVNEQFF. The rearrangement links TRBV27 to TRBJ2-1; 9 bases fit TRBD1. V gave up 6 bases and J gave up 7 bases; unmatched junction bases: 7. CDR1 is MNHEY, CDR2 SMNVEV, per germline (reference sequence). The CDR3 spans 14 residues.

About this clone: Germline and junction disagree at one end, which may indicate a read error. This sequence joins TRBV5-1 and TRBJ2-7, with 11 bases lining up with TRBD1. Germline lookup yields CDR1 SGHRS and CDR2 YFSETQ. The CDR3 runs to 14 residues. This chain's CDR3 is CATSPGTGGGEQYF. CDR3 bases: TGCGCCACCAGCCCCGGGACAGGGGGTGGCGAGCAGTACTTC.

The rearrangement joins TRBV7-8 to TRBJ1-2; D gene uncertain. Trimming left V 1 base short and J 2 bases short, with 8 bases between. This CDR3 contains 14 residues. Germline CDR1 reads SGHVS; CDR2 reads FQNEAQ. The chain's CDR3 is CASSLDAGNYGYTF. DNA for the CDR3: TGTGCCAGCAGCTTAGACGCGGGGAACTATGGCTACACCTTC.

In DNA form, the CDR3 reads TGTGCCAGCAGCTTGGCTCTAGCGGGGACTAGCACAGATACGCAGTATTTT. This gives the protein CASSLALAGTSTDTQYF. V and J are TRBV5-4 and TRBJ2-3; 9 bases align to TRBD2. V shed 0 bases, J shed 0 bases, and the junction held 5 bases outside the gene matches. Germline CDR1 is SGHNT and CDR2 is YYREEE (reference sequence). The CDR3 extends over 17 amino acids.

CDR3 loop: CASSLEGGLITDTQYF. The CDR3 DNA reads as TGTGCCAGCAGCTTAGAGGGGGGGCTCATCACAGATACGCAGTATTTT. This chain links TRBV7-9 with TRBJ2-3, with a tentative D call TRBD2 (7 bases). Trimming left V 1 base short and J 2 bases short, with 13 bases between. The CDR3 loop spans 16 amino acids. Looked up from germline, CDR1 is SEHNR and CDR2 is FQNEAQ (reference sequence).

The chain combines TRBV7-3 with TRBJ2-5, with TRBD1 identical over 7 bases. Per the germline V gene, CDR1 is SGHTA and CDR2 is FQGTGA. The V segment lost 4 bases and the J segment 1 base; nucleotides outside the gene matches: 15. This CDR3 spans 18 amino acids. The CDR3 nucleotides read TGTGCCAGCAGCTCTACCGGGACAGAGAATCGGGCCCAAGAGACCCAGTACTTC. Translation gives CASSSTGTENRAQETQYF.

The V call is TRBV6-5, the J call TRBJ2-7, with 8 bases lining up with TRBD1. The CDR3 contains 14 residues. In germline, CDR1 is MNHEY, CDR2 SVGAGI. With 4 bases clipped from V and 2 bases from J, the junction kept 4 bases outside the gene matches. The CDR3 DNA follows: TGTGCCAGCAGTTCCGGACAGGGCACCTACGAGCAGTACTTC. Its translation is CASSSGQGTYEQYF.

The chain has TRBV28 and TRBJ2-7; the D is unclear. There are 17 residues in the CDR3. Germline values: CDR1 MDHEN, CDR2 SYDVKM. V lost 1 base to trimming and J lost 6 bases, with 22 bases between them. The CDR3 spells CASSLFSLGGAIGEQYF. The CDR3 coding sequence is TGTGCCAGCAGTTTATTTTCTTTGGGCGGAGCAATAGGCGAGCAGTACTTC.

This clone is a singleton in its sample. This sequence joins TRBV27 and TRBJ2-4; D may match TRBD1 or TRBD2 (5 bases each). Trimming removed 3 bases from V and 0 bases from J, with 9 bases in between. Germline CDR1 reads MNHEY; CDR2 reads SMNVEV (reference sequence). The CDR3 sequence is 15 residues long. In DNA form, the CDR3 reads TGTGCCAGCAGTTTCGGGGCTCTAGCCAAAAACATTCAGTACTTC. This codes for CASSFGALAKNIQYF.

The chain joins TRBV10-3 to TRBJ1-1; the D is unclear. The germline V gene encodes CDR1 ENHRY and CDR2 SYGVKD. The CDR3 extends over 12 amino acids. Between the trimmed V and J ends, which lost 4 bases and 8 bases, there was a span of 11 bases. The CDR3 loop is CAISVTGGEAFF. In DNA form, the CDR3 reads TGTGCCATCAGTGTCACGGGAGGGGAAGCTTTCTTT.

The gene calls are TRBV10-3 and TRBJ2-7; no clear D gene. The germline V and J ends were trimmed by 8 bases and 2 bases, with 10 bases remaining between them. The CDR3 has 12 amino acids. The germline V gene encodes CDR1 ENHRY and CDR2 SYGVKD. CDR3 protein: CAIGPGAYEQYF. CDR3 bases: TGTGCCATCGGTCCCGGAGCCTACGAGCAGTACTTC.

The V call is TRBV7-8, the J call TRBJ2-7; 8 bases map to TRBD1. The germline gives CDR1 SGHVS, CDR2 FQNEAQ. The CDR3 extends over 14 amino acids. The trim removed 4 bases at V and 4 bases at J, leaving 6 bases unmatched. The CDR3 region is CASSSPGQGYEQYF. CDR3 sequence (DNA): TGTGCCAGCAGCTCCCCAGGACAGGGATACGAGCAGTACTTC. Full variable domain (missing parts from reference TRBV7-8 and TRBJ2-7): GAGVSQSPRYKVAKRGQDVALRCDPISGHVSLFWYQQALGQGPEFLTYFQNEAQLDKSGLPSDRFFAERPEGSVSTLKIQRTQQEDSAVYLCASSSPGQGYEQYFGPGTRLTVT.

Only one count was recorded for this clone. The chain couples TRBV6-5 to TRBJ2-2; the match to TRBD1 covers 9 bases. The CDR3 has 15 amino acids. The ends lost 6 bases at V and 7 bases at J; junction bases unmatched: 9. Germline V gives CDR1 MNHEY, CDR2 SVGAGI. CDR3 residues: CASSAGTGTGGELFF. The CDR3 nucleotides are TGTGCCAGCAGCGCCGGGACAGGGACTGGCGGGGAGCTGTTTTTT.

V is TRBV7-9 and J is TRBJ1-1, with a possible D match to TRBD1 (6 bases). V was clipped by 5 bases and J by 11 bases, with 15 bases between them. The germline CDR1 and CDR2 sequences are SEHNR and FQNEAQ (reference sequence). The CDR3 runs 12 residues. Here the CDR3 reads CASSRQESWAFF. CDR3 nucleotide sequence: TGTGCCAGCAGCAGACAGGAGAGTTGGGCTTTCTTT.

The CDR3 sequence: CSVAHRRTSGITQIGEQYF. The CDR3, as DNA: TGCAGCGTTGCCCACCGGCGGACTAGCGGGATCACCCAGATAGGCGAGCAGTACTTC. The chain is built from TRBV29-1 and TRBJ2-7, with 12 positions matching TRBD2. Germline V gives CDR1 SQVTM, CDR2 ANQGSEA. Germline trimming cut 4 bases from V and 6 bases from J; bases unmatched to any gene: 22. The CDR3 runs 19 residues.

CDR3 DNA: TGTGCCAGCTCCCAGCAGACAGGGAGCCAGCCCCAGCATTTT. Its protein product is CASSQQTGSQPQHF. The rearrangement uses TRBV18 and TRBJ1-5; 7 bases line up with TRBD1. With V trimmed by 6 bases and J by 7 bases, 9 bases remained unmatched. This CDR3 is built from 14 residues. CDR1 KGHSH and CDR2 LQKENI come from the germline V gene.

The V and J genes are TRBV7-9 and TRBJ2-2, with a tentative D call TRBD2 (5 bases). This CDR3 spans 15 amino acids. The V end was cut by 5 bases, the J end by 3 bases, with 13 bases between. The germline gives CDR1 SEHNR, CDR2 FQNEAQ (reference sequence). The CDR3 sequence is CASSPYRADTGELFF. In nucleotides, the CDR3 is TGTGCCAGCAGCCCGTACCGAGCGGACACCGGGGAGCTGTTTTTT.

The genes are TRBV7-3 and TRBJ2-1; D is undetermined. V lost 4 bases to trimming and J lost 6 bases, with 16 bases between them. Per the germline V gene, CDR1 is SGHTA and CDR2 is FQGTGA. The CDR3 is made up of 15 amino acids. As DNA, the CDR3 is TGTGCCAGCAGCTACCCTGAGGCAGCGCGCAATGAGCAGTTCTTC. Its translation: CASSYPEAARNEQFF.

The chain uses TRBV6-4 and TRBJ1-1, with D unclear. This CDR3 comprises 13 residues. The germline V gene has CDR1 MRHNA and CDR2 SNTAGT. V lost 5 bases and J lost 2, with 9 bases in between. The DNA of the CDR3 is TGTGCCAGCAGTACCACAGCCAACACTGAAGCTTTCTTT. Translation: CASSTTANTEAFF.

The DNA for the CDR3 is TGTGCCAGCACACACAGGGGGCCCCAAGAGACCCAGTACTTC. Its protein product is CASTHRGPQETQYF. The chain joins TRBV7-6 to TRBJ2-5, with 9 positions matching TRBD1. The CDR3 is 14 amino acids. J gave up 1 base and V 7 bases, and 4 bases lay outside the gene matches. Germline values: CDR1 SGHVS, CDR2 FNYEAQ.

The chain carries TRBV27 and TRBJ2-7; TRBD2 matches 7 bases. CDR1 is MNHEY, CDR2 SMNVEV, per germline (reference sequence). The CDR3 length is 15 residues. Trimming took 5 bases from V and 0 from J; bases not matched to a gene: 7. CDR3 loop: CASSPIPGGSYEQYF. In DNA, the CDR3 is TGTGCCAGCAGTCCGATACCGGGGGGCTCCTACGAGCAGTACTTC.

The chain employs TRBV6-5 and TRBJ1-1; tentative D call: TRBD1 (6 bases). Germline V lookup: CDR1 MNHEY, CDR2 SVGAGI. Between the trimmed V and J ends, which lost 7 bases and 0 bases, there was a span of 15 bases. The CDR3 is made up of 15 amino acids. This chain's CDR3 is CASNLNRDMNTEAFF. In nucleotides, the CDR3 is TGTGCCAGCAACCTTAACAGGGACATGAACACTGAAGCTTTCTTT.